These 6 T cell receptor beta chains were sequenced from one sample in a study of T cell repertoires in cytomegalovirus infection (dated by TCRdb to about 2019). Sequencing used an Illumina HiSeq 1500. Through fastp at Q25 and MiXCR, TCRdb rebuilt clones from the public reads, retaining in-frame beta chains. Every CDR3 protein is listed once, alongside the most common genes and DNA of its rows. In this sample the table shows 680,000 or so distinct CDR3 sequences, roughly 35% of which occur a single time. The top ten constitute roughly 2.8% of the sample. Sequencing was done on a sample of PBMCs. These receptors originate from a human donor in good health (CMV status not recorded). Some clones in this sample may be carry-over from other donors' samples.

For this clonotype: Possible read error: a much larger clone is one base away. The chain couples TRBV19 to TRBJ2-1, with D unresolved. The CDR3 totals 15 residues. Trimming shortened V by 7 bases and J by 6 bases, and 19 bases separated the two germline ends. CDR1 and CDR2 from the germline V gene are LNHDA and SQIVND (reference sequence). The CDR3 DNA sequence: TGTGCCAGTAATCGGCTCCTCAATTCCCTCAATGAGCAGTTCTTC. Its protein product is CASNRLLNSLNEQFF.

The V and J genes are TRBV12-3 or TRBV12-4 and TRBJ2-2, with D unclear. Trimming stripped 1 base from V and 2 bases from J, with 8 bases between. This CDR3 comprises 15 residues. Here the CDR3 reads CASSLGSFNTGELFF. The CDR3 DNA is TGTGCCAGCAGTTTAGGGTCTTTTAACACCGGGGAGCTGTTTTTT.

The chain employs TRBV6-4 and TRBJ2-1; D remains ambiguous. The CDR3 has 11 amino acids. Germline assignment: CDR1 MRHNA and CDR2 SNTAGT. The germline V and J ends were trimmed by 4 bases and 10 bases, with 8 bases remaining between them. The CDR3 DNA sequence: TGTGCCAGCAGTGTAGGGTACGAGCAGTTCTTC. Translated: CASSVGYEQFF.

V usage is TRBV2 and J usage is TRBJ1-4; 9 bases fit TRBD1. The CDR3 spans 14 residues. The J segment lost 7 bases and the V segment lost 5 bases, leaving 5 bases of the junction unmatched. Germline assignment: CDR1 SNHLY and CDR2 FYNNEI. CDR3 sequence reads: CASSNRGLTEKLFF. The CDR3 DNA reads TGTGCCAGCAGTAACAGGGGGCTGACTGAAAAACTGTTTTTT.

Only a few counts were recorded for this clonotype. The chain recombines TRBV7-8 with TRBJ1-6; D gene ambiguous. Germline lookup yields CDR1 SGHVS and CDR2 FQNEAQ. V lost 2 bases to trimming and J lost 0 bases, with 14 bases between them. The CDR3 covers 18 residues. CDR3 coding DNA: TGTGCCAGCAGCTTACGGCGGCTCCTAAGCTCCTATAATTCACCCCTCCACTTT. Protein product: CASSLRRLLSSYNSPLHF. Full variable domain (rest looked up from reference TRBV7-8 and TRBJ1-6): GAGVSQSPRYKVAKRGQDVALRCDPISGHVSLFWYQQALGQGPEFLTYFQNEAQLDKSGLPSDRFFAERPEGSVSTLKIQRTQQEDSAVYLCASSLRRLLSSYNSPLHFGNGTRLTVT.

The chain links TRBV7-2 to TRBJ1-2; TRBD1 aligns across 11 bases. This CDR3 comprises 16 residues. Germline values: CDR1 SGHTA, CDR2 FQGNSA. V was clipped by 0 bases and J by 4 bases; unmatched bases: 4. The CDR3 region has the DNA TGTGCCAGCAGCTTAGCGCCGGGACAGGGGGGCTATGGCTACACCTTC. As protein: CASSLAPGQGGYGYTF. Using reference TRBV7-2 and TRBJ1-2 for the parts outside the CDR3, the full variable domain is GAGVSQSPSNKVTEKGKDVELRCDPISGHTALYWYRQSLGQGLEFLIYFQGNSAPDKSGLPSDRFSAERTGGSVSTLTIQRTQQEDSAVYLCASSLAPGQGGYGYTFGSGTRLTVV.